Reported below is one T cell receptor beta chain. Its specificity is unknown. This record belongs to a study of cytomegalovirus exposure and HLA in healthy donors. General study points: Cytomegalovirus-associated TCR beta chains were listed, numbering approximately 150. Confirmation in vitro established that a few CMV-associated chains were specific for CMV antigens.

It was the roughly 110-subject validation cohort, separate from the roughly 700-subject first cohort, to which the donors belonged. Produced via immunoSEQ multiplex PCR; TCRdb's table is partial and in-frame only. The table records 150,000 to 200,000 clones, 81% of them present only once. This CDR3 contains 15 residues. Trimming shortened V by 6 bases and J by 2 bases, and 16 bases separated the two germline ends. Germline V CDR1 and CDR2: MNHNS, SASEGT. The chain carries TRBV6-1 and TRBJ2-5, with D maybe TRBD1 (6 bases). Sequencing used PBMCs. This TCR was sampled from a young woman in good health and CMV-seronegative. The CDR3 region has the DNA TGTGCCAGCAGGGACCGGGACACTATACAAGAGACCCAGTACTTC. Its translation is CASRDRDTIQETQYF.